Following are 3 T cell receptor beta chains from one sample sequenced in a study of blood T cell repertoires in COVID-19. Generated by immunoSEQ multiplex PCR, the TCRdb table keeps only in-frame clones and is missing some. The sample has approximately 150,000 clones; around 89% are singletons. The sequencing input was peripheral blood. The receptor set was obtained from a human donor in a cohort sampled during active COVID-19.

This chain uses TRBV10-2 with TRBJ1-1; D is uncertain. CDR3 length: 12 amino acids. Germline V gene sequence: CDR1 WSHSY, CDR2 SAAADI. V was shortened by 4 bases and J by 5 bases, with 8 bases between the two germline ends. CDR3 DNA sequence: TGCGCCAGCAGTGTCGTAGAGACTGAAGCTTTCTTT. It translates to CASSVVETEAFF.

The rearrangement joins TRBV11-2 to TRBJ1-2; D ambiguous. The CDR3 loop spans 13 amino acids. Trimming cost V 1 base and J 6 bases, with 9 bases left between them. The germline gives CDR1 SGHAT, CDR2 FQNNGV. CDR3 region: CASSLGTADGYTF. The CDR3 region has the DNA TGTGCCAGCAGCTTAGGCACAGCCGATGGCTACACCTTC.

The chain uses TRBV30 and TRBJ2-4; tentatively, D is TRBD2 (7 bases). With 3 bases removed from V and 2 bases from J, the gap between germline ends came to 17 bases. The CDR3 is 16 residues long. The germline V gene encodes CDR1 GTSNPN and CDR2 SVGIG (reference sequence). The CDR3 spells CAWSVFEGGTKNIQYF. The CDR3 bases are TGTGCCTGGAGCGTATTTGAGGGGGGGACCAAAAACATTCAGTACTTC.